The rows below give T cell receptor beta chains drawn from one sample of a study of T cell responses to AZD1222 COVID-19 vaccine. Method: immunoSEQ multiplex PCR; TCRdb's copy keeps in-frame clones and lacks some. The data contain about 120,000 clones, roughly nine tenths of them seen just once; the ten biggest clones take up approximately 3%. Here the sequenced sample was peripheral blood, taken on day 0 of AZD1222 vaccination. All receptors derive from an adult in good health. The CDR3 runs from the conserved cysteine through the conserved F or W. A D gene is named only where the DNA matches it firmly. Clone size is not always given. Where it is, it says once, few, many or a class for expanded clones.

TRBV3-1/TRBV3-2	-	TRBD2	TRBJ2-1	CASSPISGDAYNEQFF	TGTGCCAGCAGCCCCATTAGCGGGGACGCCTACAATGAGCAGTTCTTC
TRBV7-9	-	-	TRBJ2-3	CASSLGQGQLTDTQYF	TGTGCCAGCAGCTTGGGCCAGGGACAACTCACAGATACGCAGTATTTT
TRBV18	-	TRBD1	TRBJ1-2	CASSSSRDRGRPHYGYTF	TGTGCCAGCTCATCAAGCCGGGACAGGGGGCGTCCTCACTATGGCTACACCTTC
TRBV6-2/TRBV6-3	-	TRBD1	TRBJ2-3	CASSDGTGGTDTQYF	TGTGCCAGCAGCGATGGGACAGGGGGAACAGATACGCAGTATTTT
TRBV24-1	few	-	TRBJ2-2	CATMTENTGELFF	TGTGCCACCATGACAGAGAACACCGGGGAGCTGTTTTTT
TRBV27	-	-	TRBJ2-7	CASSFIYGDEQYF	TGTGCCAGCAGTTTCATCTACGGGGACGAGCAGTACTTC
TRBV6-5	-	TRBD1	TRBJ1-2	CASSYGDRGFGYTF	TGTGCCAGCAGTTACGGGGACAGGGGCTTCGGCTACACCTTC
TRBV12-3/TRBV12-4	-	-	TRBJ2-2	CASSYGGELFF	TGTGCCAGCAGTTATGGCGGGGAGCTGTTTTTT
TRBV9	few	-	TRBJ1-3	CASSGGAGNTIYF	TGTGCCAGCAGCGGGGGAGCTGGAAACACCATATATTTT
TRBV9	-	TRBD1	TRBJ2-5	CASSATGQGETQYF	TGTGCCAGCAGCGCCACGGGACAGGGAGAGACCCAGTACTTC
TRBV4-3	once	-	TRBJ1-2	CASSQTAGIDYGYTF	TGCGCCAGCAGCCAGACCGCGGGTATCGACTATGGCTACACCTTC
TRBV15	-	-	TRBJ2-7	CATRSASTYEQYF	TGTGCCACCAGGAGCGCTTCAACCTACGAGCAGTACTTC
TRBV7-8	-	TRBD2	TRBJ2-5	CASSLGGGTSGQETQYF	TGTGCCAGCAGCTTAGGGGGCGGGACTAGCGGACAAGAGACCCAGTACTTC
TRBV7-9	-	-	TRBJ2-1	CASSQDRIYNEQFF	TGTGCCAGCAGCCAAGACAGAATTTACAATGAGCAGTTCTTC
TRBV13	-	TRBD1	TRBJ2-1	CASSRDSYNEQFF	TGTGCCAGCAGCCGGGACAGCTACAATGAGCAGTTCTTC
TRBV15	-	TRBD2	TRBJ2-1	CATSRGLAGLNEQFF	TGTGCCACCAGCAGAGGACTAGCGGGACTCAATGAGCAGTTCTTC
TRBV7-9	-	TRBD1	TRBJ1-1	CASSLGQGFAEAFF	TGTGCCAGCAGCCTAGGACAGGGTTTCGCTGAAGCTTTCTTT
TRBV12-3/TRBV12-4	once	-	TRBJ2-1	CASSFNGPNEQFF	TGTGCCAGCAGTTTTAACGGACCGAATGAGCAGTTCTTC
TRBV7-2	-	-	TRBJ2-3	CASSLAQLVGADTQYF	TGTGCCAGCAGCTTAGCGCAGCTCGTGGGGGCAGATACGCAGTATTTT
TRBV6-5	-	-	TRBJ1-5	CASSLRIYQPQHF	TGTGCCAGCAGTTTACGTATTTATCAGCCCCAGCATTTT
TRBV10-3	-	-	TRBJ1-5	CAISQDARGQPQHF	TGTGCCATCAGTCAGGACGCCAGGGGTCAGCCCCAGCATTTT
TRBV6-5	-	TRBD1	TRBJ1-2	CASRWTGNPDGYTF	TGTGCCAGCAGGTGGACAGGGAATCCAGATGGCTACACCTTC
TRBV7-2	-	-	TRBJ1-3	CASSSSAGNTIYF	TGTGCCAGCAGCTCTTCGGCTGGAAACACCATATATTTT
TRBV7-2	-	-	TRBJ1-3	CASSLQGFRNTIYF	TGTGCCAGCAGCTTACAGGGATTTCGAAACACCATATATTTT
TRBV12-5	once	-	TRBJ2-2	CASANGWTHLNNTGELFF	TGTGCTAGCGCGAACGGATGGACACATTTAAACAACACCGGGGAGCTGTTTTTT
TRBV7-8	-	-	TRBJ1-1	CASSDTGTNTEAFF	TGTGCCAGCAGTGACACAGGGACCAACACTGAAGCTTTCTTT